This TCR beta chain was sequenced for a study of follicular helper T cells after annual influenza vaccination. Libraries were prepared by immunoSEQ multiplex PCR; TCRdb keeps only in-frame clonotypes and omits some of them. The data contain 2,000 to 2,500 clones, over 75% of them singletons. Study-level points and caveats: Undersampling of larger non-cTfh compartments could not be excluded.

About this clone: No antigen is known for it.

The CDR3 extends over 12 amino acids. V shed 3 bases and J shed 5 bases, with 7 bases lying between them. Germline V gene sequence: CDR1 LNHDA, CDR2 SQIVND (reference sequence). Described time point: 2015-2016 season, pre-vaccination. Before and after seasonal inactivated influenza vaccination, adults gave blood for sorting CD4 subsets for sequencing. The clonotype comes from an adult who received the influenza vaccine. This chain uses TRBV19 with TRBJ2-5, with D perhaps TRBD2 (6 bases). Sequencing used CXCR5- memory CD4+ T cells sorted from blood, obtained on the day of influenza vaccination. CDR3 sequence (DNA): TGTGCCAGTAGTATTGGAGGGGAGACCCAGTACTTC. Protein product: CASSIGGETQYF.